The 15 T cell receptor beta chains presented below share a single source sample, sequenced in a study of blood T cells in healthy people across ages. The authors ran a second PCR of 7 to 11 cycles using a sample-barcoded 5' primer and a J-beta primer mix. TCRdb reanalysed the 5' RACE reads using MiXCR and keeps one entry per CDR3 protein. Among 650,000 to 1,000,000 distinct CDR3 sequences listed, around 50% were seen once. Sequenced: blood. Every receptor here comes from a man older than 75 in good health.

The CDR3: CASSEGTSGTGTTQYF. CDR3 DNA: TGTGCCAGCAGCGAAGGGACTAGCGGGACCGGTACGACCCAGTACTTC. V is TRBV7-2 and J is TRBJ2-7; TRBD2 matches at 13 bases. TRBJ2-5 explains the end of the DNA better; the J call may be wrong. From germline, CDR1 is SGHTA and CDR2 FQGNSA. This CDR3 region has 16 residues.

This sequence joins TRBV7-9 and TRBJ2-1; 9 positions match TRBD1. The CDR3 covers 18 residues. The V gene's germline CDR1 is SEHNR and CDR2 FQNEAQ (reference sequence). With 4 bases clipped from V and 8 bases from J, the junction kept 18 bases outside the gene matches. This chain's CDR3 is CASSSTFTTGGPKYEQFF. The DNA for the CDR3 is TGTGCCAGCAGCTCCACATTCACAACAGGGGGCCCGAAGTATGAGCAGTTCTTC.

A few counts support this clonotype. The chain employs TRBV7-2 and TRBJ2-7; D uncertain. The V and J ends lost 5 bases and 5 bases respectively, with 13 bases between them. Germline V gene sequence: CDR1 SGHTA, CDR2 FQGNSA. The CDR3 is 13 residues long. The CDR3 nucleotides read TGTGCCAGCAGCACCTCGAGAGGCGACGAGCAGTACTTC. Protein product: CASSTSRGDEQYF.

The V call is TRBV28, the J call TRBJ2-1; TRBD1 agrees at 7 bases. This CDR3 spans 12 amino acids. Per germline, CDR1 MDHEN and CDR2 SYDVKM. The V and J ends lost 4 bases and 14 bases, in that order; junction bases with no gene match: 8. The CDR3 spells CASSSTGVGEFF. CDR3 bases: TGTGCCAGCAGTTCAACAGGGGTAGGGGAGTTCTTC. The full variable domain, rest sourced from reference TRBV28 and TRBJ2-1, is DVKVTQSSRYLVKRTGEKVFLECVQDMDHENMFWYRQDPGLGLRLIYFSYDVKMKEKGDIPEGYSVSREKKERFSLILESASTNQTSMYLCASSSTGVGEFFGPGTRLTVL.

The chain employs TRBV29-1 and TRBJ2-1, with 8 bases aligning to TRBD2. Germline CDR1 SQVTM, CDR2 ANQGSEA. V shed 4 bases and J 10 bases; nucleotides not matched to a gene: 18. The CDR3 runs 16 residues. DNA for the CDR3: TGCAGCGTTGTTAGGCAGGCCGCGGTAGCGGGGAGGGAGCAGTTCTTC. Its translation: CSVVRQAAVAGREQFF.

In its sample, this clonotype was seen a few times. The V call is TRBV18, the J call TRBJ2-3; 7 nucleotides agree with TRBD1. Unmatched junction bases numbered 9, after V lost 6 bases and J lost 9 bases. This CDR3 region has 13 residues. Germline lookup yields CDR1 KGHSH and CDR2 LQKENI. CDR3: CASSANPGQTQYF. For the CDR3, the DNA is TGTGCCAGCTCGGCTAACCCGGGACAGACGCAGTATTTT.

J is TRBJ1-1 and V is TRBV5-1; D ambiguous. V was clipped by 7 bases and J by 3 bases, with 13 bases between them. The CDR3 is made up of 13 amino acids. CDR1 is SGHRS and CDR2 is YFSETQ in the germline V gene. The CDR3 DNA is TGCGCCAGCCGCCGAGACGTCGACACTGAAGCTTTCTTT. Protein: CASRRDVDTEAFF.

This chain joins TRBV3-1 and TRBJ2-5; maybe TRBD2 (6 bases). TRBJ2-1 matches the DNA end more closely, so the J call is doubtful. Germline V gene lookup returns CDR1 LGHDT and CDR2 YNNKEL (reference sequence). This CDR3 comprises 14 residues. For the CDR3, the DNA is TGTGCCAGCACCAAGAGGGAGGCTCAAGAGACCCAGTTCTTC. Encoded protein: CASTKREAQETQFF.

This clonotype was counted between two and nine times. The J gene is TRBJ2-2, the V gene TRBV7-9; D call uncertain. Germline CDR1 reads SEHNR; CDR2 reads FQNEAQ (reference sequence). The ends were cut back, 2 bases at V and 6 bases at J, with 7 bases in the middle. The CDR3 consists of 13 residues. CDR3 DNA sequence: TGTGCCAGCAGCTTAAATTATGCCGGGGAGCTGTTTTTT. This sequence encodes CASSLNYAGELFF.

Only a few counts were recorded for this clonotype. DNA for the CDR3: TGCAGTGCTAGAGATCTAGGCACACCGCACAATGAGCAGTTCTTC. Translated, it gives CSARDLGTPHNEQFF. The chain recombines TRBV20-1 with TRBJ2-1; D remains ambiguous. CDR1 and CDR2 (germline): DFQATT, SNEGSKA (reference sequence). CDR3 length equals 15 residues. The germline V and J ends were trimmed by 0 bases and 5 bases, with 14 bases remaining between them.

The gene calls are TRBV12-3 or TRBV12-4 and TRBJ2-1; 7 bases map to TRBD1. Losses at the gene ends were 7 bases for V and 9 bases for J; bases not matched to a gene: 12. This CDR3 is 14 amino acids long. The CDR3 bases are TGTGCCAGCAAATATGACAGGGTACTAGGTGAGCAGTTCTTC. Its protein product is CASKYDRVLGEQFF.

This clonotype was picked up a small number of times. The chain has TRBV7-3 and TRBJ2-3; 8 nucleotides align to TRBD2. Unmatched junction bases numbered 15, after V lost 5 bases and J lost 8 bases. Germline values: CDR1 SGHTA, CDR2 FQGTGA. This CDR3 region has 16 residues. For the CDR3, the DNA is TGTGCCAGCAGCCCAAGCGAGGGACTCCTAGCGGGTACGCAGTATTTT. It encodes CASSPSEGLLAGTQYF.

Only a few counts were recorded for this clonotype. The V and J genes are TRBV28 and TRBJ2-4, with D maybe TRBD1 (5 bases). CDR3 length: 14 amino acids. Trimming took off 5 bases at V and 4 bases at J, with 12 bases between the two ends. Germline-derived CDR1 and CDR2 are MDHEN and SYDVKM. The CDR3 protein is CASSPTDLKNIQYF. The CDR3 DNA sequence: TGTGCCAGCAGTCCGACAGACCTAAAAAACATTCAGTACTTC.

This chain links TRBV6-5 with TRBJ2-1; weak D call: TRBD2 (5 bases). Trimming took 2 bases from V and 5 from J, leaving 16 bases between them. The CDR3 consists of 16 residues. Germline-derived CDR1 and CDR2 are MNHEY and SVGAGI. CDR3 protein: CASSYGLGLADNEQFF. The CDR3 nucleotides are TGTGCCAGCAGTTACGGCCTTGGTCTAGCCGACAATGAGCAGTTCTTC.

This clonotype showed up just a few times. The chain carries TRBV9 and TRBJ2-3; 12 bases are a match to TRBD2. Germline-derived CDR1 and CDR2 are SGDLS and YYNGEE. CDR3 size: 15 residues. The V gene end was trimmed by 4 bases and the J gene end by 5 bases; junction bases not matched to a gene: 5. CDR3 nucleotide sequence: TGTGCCAGCAGCCCTAGCGGGAGGGCCGTAGATACGCAGTATTTT. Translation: CASSPSGRAVDTQYF.